A single sample is the source of the 19 T cell receptor beta chains below, sequenced in a study of blood T cell repertoires in COVID-19. Produced via immunoSEQ multiplex PCR; TCRdb's table is partial and in-frame only. The table lists about 140,000 clones, about 90% of them singletons, with roughly a tenth in the top ten. Sequenced: peripheral blood. The receptor set was obtained from a man aged 60 to 69 with active or convalescent COVID-19.

This chain connects TRBV27 to TRBJ2-3, with unresolved D. The CDR3 is made up of 12 amino acids. Trimming cost V 4 bases and J 5 bases, with 7 bases left between them. From germline, CDR1 is MNHEY and CDR2 SMNVEV (reference sequence). CDR3 in amino acids: CASSSNRDTQYF. The CDR3 DNA follows: TGTGCCAGCAGTTCTAATAGAGATACGCAGTATTTT.

This chain joins TRBV12-3 or TRBV12-4 and TRBJ2-7; D unclear. The CDR3 has 13 amino acids. The germline V and J ends were trimmed by 8 bases and 3 bases, with 14 bases remaining between them. The CDR3 loop is CASGRQQLYEQYF. The CDR3 bases are TGTGCCAGCGGCCGGCAACAGCTCTACGAGCAGTACTTC.

The rearrangement uses TRBV18 and TRBJ1-3, with D unresolved. Germline CDR1 reads KGHSH; CDR2 reads LQKENI. The CDR3 loop spans 17 amino acids. Deletions cut 2 bases from V and 2 bases from J, with 16 bases between. The CDR3 reads CASSPKVSLLPGNTIYF. Here the CDR3 DNA reads TGTGCCAGCTCACCAAAAGTCTCCCTACTCCCTGGAAACACCATATATTTT.

V is TRBV27 and J is TRBJ2-4, with D perhaps TRBD2 (7 bases). The length of the CDR3 is 13 residues. Germline V gene lookup returns CDR1 MNHEY and CDR2 SMNVEV (reference sequence). Trimming left V 6 bases short and J 6 bases short, with 12 bases between. The CDR3 sequence: CASRQGGVNIQYF. CDR3 bases: TGTGCCAGCAGGCAAGGGGGGGTAAACATTCAGTACTTC.

This clone was seen a single time. The chain carries TRBV7-8 and TRBJ2-7, with D hard to call. V gave up 5 bases and J gave up 1 base, with 15 bases separating them. Germline V CDR1 and CDR2: SGHVS, FQNEAQ. This CDR3 has 15 amino acids. The CDR3 region is CASSLSHVTSYEQYF. DNA of the CDR3: TGTGCCAGCAGCCTATCTCACGTAACATCCTACGAGCAGTACTTC.

The rearrangement links TRBV9 to TRBJ2-1; TRBD2 aligns across 8 bases. V shed 3 bases and J 0 bases; nucleotides not matched to a gene: 2. Germline V gene lookup returns CDR1 SGDLS and CDR2 YYNGEE. The CDR3 length is 15 residues. The CDR3 loop reads CASSEGLDSYNEQFF. The CDR3 DNA reads TGTGCCAGCAGCGAGGGACTAGACTCCTACAATGAGCAGTTCTTC.

This sequence joins TRBV11-1 and TRBJ2-1; D remains ambiguous. CDR3 length: 12 residues. V lost 2 bases and J lost 9, with 8 bases in between. The germline V gene has CDR1 SGHAT and CDR2 FQDESV (reference sequence). The CDR3 reads CASSLLPGEQFF. The CDR3 nucleotides read TGTGCCAGCAGCTTATTGCCGGGTGAGCAGTTCTTC. The full variable domain, with the rest looked up from reference TRBV11-1 and TRBJ2-1, is EAEVAQSPRYKITEKSQAVAFWCDPISGHATLYWYRQILGQGPELLVQFQDESVVDDSQLPKDRFSAERLKGVDSTLKIQPAELGDSAMYLCASSLLPGEQFFGPGTRLTVL.

This clone was picked up one time. The chain uses TRBV4-1 and TRBJ2-5; no definite D call. Germline V gene data show CDR1 as MGHRA and CDR2 as YSYEKL. The CDR3 is 15 residues long. The V and J ends lost 1 base and 4 bases respectively, with 13 bases between them. Here the CDR3 DNA reads TGCGCCAGCAGCCAAGTGGTAGCCCGAGGAGAGACCCAGTACTTC. This sequence encodes CASSQVVARGETQYF.

V gene TRBV7-2 combines with J gene TRBJ1-6; no definite D call. CDR3 length: 13 amino acids. V lost 2 bases, J lost 12 bases, and 11 bases lay in between. Germline CDR1 SGHTA, CDR2 FQGNSA. The CDR3 DNA is TGTGCCAGCAGCTTATCGTCCGGTAAACCCCTCCACTTT. It specifies CASSLSSGKPLHF.

The chain uses TRBV4-2 and TRBJ1-1; D unclear. Trimming took 0 bases from V and 1 from J, leaving 6 bases between them. This CDR3 comprises 14 residues. In germline, CDR1 is LGHNA, CDR2 YNFKEQ. The DNA for the CDR3 is TGTGCCAGCAGCCAAGATGAGGGGAACACTGAAGCTTTCTTT. This gives the protein CASSQDEGNTEAFF.

The chain uses TRBV2 and TRBJ1-2, with a weak D call TRBD1 (5 bases). Deletions cut 4 bases from V and 4 bases from J, with 7 bases between. The CDR3 loop spans 12 amino acids. CDR1 is SNHLY, CDR2 FYNNEI, per germline. DNA for the CDR3: TGTGCCAGCAGTGTAGGGGTCTATGGCTACACCTTC. This gives the protein CASSVGVYGYTF.

By frequency in the sample, this clone is medium-sized (0.01 to 0.1%). The rearrangement links TRBV6-5 to TRBJ1-1, with 8 bases that match TRBD1. The CDR3 consists of 13 residues. The junction had 1 base not matched to a gene; V was cut back by 6 bases and J by 1 base. The germline V gene encodes CDR1 MNHEY and CDR2 SVGAGI. The CDR3 nucleotides are TGTGCCAGCAGGGACAGGGAGAACACTGAAGCTTTCTTT. Its translation: CASRDRENTEAFF.

The chain's CDR3 is CASSPGLALYEQYF. The CDR3 DNA sequence: TGTGCCAGCAGCCCGGGACTAGCGTTATACGAGCAGTACTTC. V gene TRBV28 combines with J gene TRBJ2-7; 10 nucleotides agree with TRBD2. Per germline, CDR1 MDHEN and CDR2 SYDVKM. V was pared by 6 bases and J by 4 bases, with 6 bases of the junction left unmatched. CDR3 length: 14 residues. Variable domain in full (rest from reference TRBV28 and TRBJ2-7): DVKVTQSSRYLVKRTGEKVFLECVQDMDHENMFWYRQDPGLGLRLIYFSYDVKMKEKGDIPEGYSVSREKKERFSLILESASTNQTSMYLCASSPGLALYEQYFGPGTRLTVT.

V and J are TRBV27 and TRBJ2-7; 10 nucleotides agree with TRBD2. The CDR3 is 14 residues long. The V segment lost 8 bases and the J segment 2 bases; nucleotides outside the gene matches: 6. CDR1 and CDR2 from the germline V gene are MNHEY and SMNVEV (reference sequence). The CDR3 nucleotides read TGTGCCAGCGGACGGACTAGCGGCCCCTACGAGCAGTACTTC. It specifies CASGRTSGPYEQYF.

The chain carries TRBV27 and TRBJ1-2, with 11 nucleotides matching TRBD1. V was pared by 5 bases and J by 6 bases, with 17 bases of the junction left unmatched. The germline gives CDR1 MNHEY, CDR2 SMNVEV (reference sequence). CDR3 size: 18 residues. CDR3 sequence reads: CASSHLLGGTGGKDGYTF. The DNA for the CDR3 is TGTGCCAGCAGTCACTTGTTGGGAGGGACAGGGGGAAAAGATGGCTACACCTTC.

The J gene is TRBJ1-6, the V gene TRBV6-5; the D is unclear. Germline V gene sequence: CDR1 MNHEY, CDR2 SVGAGI. The CDR3 loop spans 12 amino acids. V was trimmed by 10 bases and J by 10 bases, leaving 14 bases between them. Written as DNA, the CDR3 is TGTGCCATGGCCCGGGTCGGGTCACCCCTCCACTTT. It specifies CAMARVGSPLHF.

Details on this clone: Other DNA sequences in the same sample also yield this CDR3. CDR3 region: CASSPQGYSNQPQHF. The CDR3 DNA reads TGTGCCAGCTCTCCCCAGGGGTATAGCAATCAGCCCCAGCATTTT. The rearrangement links TRBV18 to TRBJ1-5; D is possibly TRBD1 (6 bases). The germline CDR1 and CDR2 sequences are KGHSH and LQKENI. The CDR3 extends over 15 amino acids. V dropped 6 bases and J dropped 0 bases, with 12 bases sitting between them.

This clone was counted once. The chain recombines TRBV10-3 with TRBJ1-2, with D possibly matching TRBD1 (5 bases). The CDR3 extends over 15 amino acids. V was cut by 4 bases and J by 0 bases, with 12 bases left in between. Germline V gene lookup returns CDR1 ENHRY and CDR2 SYGVKD. CDR3 residues: CAISGGDQANYGYTF. The CDR3 DNA reads TGTGCCATCAGTGGCGGGGACCAAGCTAACTATGGCTACACCTTC.

This clone was seen a single time. V is TRBV7-2 and J is TRBJ2-5; TRBD1 matches 7 bases. The germline CDR1 and CDR2 sequences are SGHTA and FQGNSA. The CDR3 extends over 15 amino acids. With V trimmed by 3 bases and J by 4 bases, 8 bases remained unmatched. CDR3 sequence (DNA): TGTGCCAGCAGCTTCACAGGGGAGAGGTTAGAGACCCAGTACTTC. Translation: CASSFTGERLETQYF.